This entry lists 23 T cell receptor beta chains sequenced from one sample in a study of cytomegalovirus exposure and HLA in healthy donors. PCR used 60 Vbeta primers and 13 Jbeta primers. Only in-frame clones appear in the TCRdb table, and some are missing; sequencing was by immunoSEQ multiplex PCR. The sample has roughly 220,000 clones, approximately 70% seen once. The sequencing sample was made of PBMCs. These receptors all stem from a man aged 35-49 years in good health and CMV-seropositive.

The V gene is TRBV10-3, the J gene TRBJ2-5, with TRBD2 identical over 9 bases. The CDR3 has 15 residues. V lost 10 bases to trimming and J lost 1 base; unmatched junction nucleotides: 10. CDR1 is ENHRY and CDR2 is SYGVKD in the germline V gene. Here the CDR3 reads CATTSGLAFQETQYF. In DNA, the CDR3 is TGTGCCACCACTTCGGGACTAGCTTTCCAAGAGACCCAGTACTTC.

V and J are TRBV2 and TRBJ2-5, with 9 positions matching TRBD2. CDR1 SNHLY and CDR2 FYNNEI come from the germline V gene. V lost 7 bases and J lost 5; bases outside the gene matches: 8. The CDR3 is made up of 14 amino acids. The CDR3 sequence is CASNKGLARETQYF. DNA for the CDR3: TGTGCCAGCAATAAGGGACTAGCAAGGGAGACCCAGTACTTC.

Only a few counts were recorded for this clone. The rearrangement joins TRBV6-5 to TRBJ1-2, with D possibly TRBD1 on 6 matching bases. Germline CDR1 and CDR2: MNHEY and SVGAGI. V lost 2 bases and J 2 bases, leaving 6 bases between the germline ends. The CDR3 sequence is 13 residues long. Written as DNA, the CDR3 is TGTGCCAGCAGTTACGACAGGAACTATGGCTACACCTTC. Its protein is CASSYDRNYGYTF.

This chain joins TRBV10-2 and TRBJ2-5, with D tentatively TRBD1 (5 bases). CDR1 is WSHSY, CDR2 SAAADI, per germline. Trimming cost V 2 bases and J 2 bases, with 9 bases left between them. There are 14 residues in the CDR3. The CDR3 loop is CASSERGSQETQYF. DNA of the CDR3: TGCGCCAGCAGTGAGAGGGGTTCGCAAGAGACCCAGTACTTC.

This chain joins TRBV4-2 and TRBJ2-3, with D possibly matching TRBD2 (5 bases). CDR1 LGHNA and CDR2 YNFKEQ come from the germline V gene. The CDR3 contains 16 residues. V was trimmed by 4 bases and J by 10 bases, leaving 24 bases between them. The CDR3: CASSPKQSDPADSQYF. In DNA, the CDR3 is TGTGCCAGCAGCCCCAAACAATCGGACCCAGCGGACTCGCAGTATTTT.

A word on this clone: The germline gene is not matched at one end of the junction; a read error may be the cause. V gene TRBV7-9 combines with J gene TRBJ1-4; the D is unclear. The CDR3 is 14 residues long. Germline V gene data show CDR1 as SEHNR and CDR2 as FQNEAQ (reference sequence). CDR3 sequence reads: CSSSLRANHEKLFF. The CDR3 DNA is TGTTCCAGCAGCCTGAGGGCAAACCATGAAAAACTGTTTTTT.

This clone was found a few times. This chain links TRBV10-3 with TRBJ2-5; 10 nucleotides line up with TRBD1. The J call may be wrong; the DNA end is better matched by TRBJ2-7. The CDR3 runs to 16 residues. Germline V lookup: CDR1 ENHRY, CDR2 SYGVKD. CDR3 residues: CAAQGDGTGVMYEQYF. As DNA, the CDR3 is TGTGCCGCCCAAGGGGACGGGACAGGGGTAATGTACGAGCAGTACTTC.

V usage is TRBV9 and J usage is TRBJ2-3; TRBD2 might be the D (5 bases). CDR1 SGDLS and CDR2 YYNGEE come from the germline V gene. This CDR3 contains 11 residues. V lost 7 bases and J 10 bases, leaving 13 bases between the germline ends. CDR3 sequence: CASGSRRAQYF. CDR3 in DNA: TGTGCCAGCGGGTCTCGGCGGGCGCAGTATTTT.

The genes are TRBV5-5 and TRBJ2-3, with a weak D call TRBD2 (5 bases). CDR3 length equals 17 residues. The germline V gene encodes CDR1 SGHKS and CDR2 YYEKEE (reference sequence). Trimming stripped 7 bases from V and 3 bases from J, with 24 bases between. In nucleotides, the CDR3 is TGTGCCAGCTACCCAGCGGCAGCCTCCCTTCTAACAGATACGCAGTATTTT. Amino acid sequence: CASYPAAASLLTDTQYF.

The V and J genes are TRBV7-8 and TRBJ1-5, with 7 bases fitting TRBD1. Germline loops: CDR1 SGHVS, CDR2 FQNEAQ. CDR3 length: 15 residues. With V trimmed by 6 bases and J by 7 bases, 12 bases remained unmatched. CDR3 region: CASSYITGAGQPQHF. The CDR3 coding sequence is TGTGCCAGCAGTTACATAACAGGGGCGGGCCAGCCCCAGCATTTT. The whole variable domain, remainder taken from reference TRBV7-8 and TRBJ1-5, is GAGVSQSPRYKVAKRGQDVALRCDPISGHVSLFWYQQALGQGPEFLTYFQNEAQLDKSGLPSDRFFAERPEGSVSTLKIQRTQQEDSAVYLCASSYITGAGQPQHFGDGTRLSIL.

The V and J genes are TRBV13 and TRBJ2-1, with 8 bases aligning to TRBD2. With V trimmed by 3 bases and J by 7 bases, 8 bases remained unmatched. Germline V gene lookup returns CDR1 PRHDT and CDR2 FYEKMQ (reference sequence). The CDR3 has 15 amino acids. DNA of the CDR3: TGTGCCAGCAGCTTGTTGTCGGGGGGGAGGAATGAGCAGTTCTTC. It encodes CASSLLSGGRNEQFF.

This clone was found a few times. This chain links TRBV6-4 with TRBJ2-1, with 10 positions matching TRBD2. Trimming at V came to 4 bases and at J to 4 bases, leaving 4 bases not matched to a gene. Germline-derived CDR1 and CDR2 are MRHNA and SNTAGT. The CDR3 length is 15 residues. Here the CDR3 DNA reads TGTGCCAGCAGTGTAGCGGGGGGTCAGTACAATGAGCAGTTCTTC. Translating gives CASSVAGGQYNEQFF.

Regarding this clone: It is likely a read error, because the conserved phenylalanine at the end of the CDR3 is missing. The chain combines TRBV6-1 with TRBJ1-6; weak D call: TRBD1 (5 bases). CDR1 is MNHNS, CDR2 SASEGT, per germline. The CDR3 covers 14 residues. V gave up 2 bases and J gave up 8 bases, with 10 bases separating them. The CDR3 DNA is TGTGCCAGCAGTGAACAGGGTGGCGATTCACCCCTCCACTGT. Its translation: CASSEQGGDSPLHC.

This clone was seen just once. V is TRBV5-1 and J is TRBJ1-6; no definite D call. This CDR3 comprises 15 residues. In germline, CDR1 is SGHRS, CDR2 YFSETQ. Trimming left V 0 bases short and J 8 bases short, with 12 bases between. CDR3 in amino acids: CASSLVGNPDSPLHF. The CDR3 nucleotides read TGCGCCAGCAGCTTGGTTGGTAACCCGGATTCACCCCTCCACTTT.

V usage is TRBV2 and J usage is TRBJ1-2; 8 bases are shared with TRBD1. Germline values: CDR1 SNHLY, CDR2 FYNNEI. J was trimmed by 2 bases and V by 4 bases; bases with no gene match: 12. The CDR3 runs 17 residues. CDR3 sequence: CASSANQGAPTNYGYTF. The CDR3 DNA follows: TGTGCCAGCAGTGCGAACCAGGGGGCCCCTACAAACTATGGCTACACCTTC.

V is TRBV7-6 and J is TRBJ2-5, with D possibly matching TRBD1 (5 bases). The germline CDR1 and CDR2 sequences are SGHVS and FNYEAQ. The CDR3 spans 15 residues. V lost 2 bases, J lost 4 bases, and 14 bases lay in between. CDR3 bases: TGTGCCAGCAGCTTAACCAGGGCTACAGGAGAGACCCAGTACTTC. Residues: CASSLTRATGETQYF.

The CDR3 region has the DNA TGCGCCAGCAGGAGGGGGCAAACTATAAGCACAGATACGCAGTATTTT. Translated, it gives CASRRGQTISTDTQYF. The chain joins TRBV5-1 to TRBJ2-3; 7 nucleotides agree with TRBD1. The CDR3 extends over 16 amino acids. V lost 5 bases, J lost 0 bases, and 9 bases stayed unmatched. Germline values: CDR1 SGHRS, CDR2 YFSETQ. Full variable domain (remainder filled in from reference TRBV5-1 and TRBJ2-3): KAGVTQTPRYLIKTRGQQVTLSCSPISGHRSVSWYQQTPGQGLQFLFEYFSETQRNKGNFPGRFSGRQFSNSRSEMNVSTLELGDSALYLCASRRGQTISTDTQYFGPGTRLTVL.

The J gene is TRBJ2-1, the V gene TRBV27; 11 bases align to TRBD2. The CDR3 contains 22 residues. The ends lost 4 bases at V and 4 bases at J; junction bases unmatched: 24. CDR1 and CDR2 (germline): MNHEY, SMNVEV (reference sequence). CDR3 sequence: CASSSSGTGLFLAGGFYNEQFF. The CDR3, as DNA: TGTGCCAGCAGTTCATCCGGGACAGGCCTTTTCCTAGCGGGGGGCTTTTACAATGAGCAGTTCTTC.

This clone was recorded a few times. A much larger clone sits a single nucleotide away, making a read error possible. The gene calls are TRBV28 and TRBJ2-5, with D unresolved. The CDR3 spans 11 residues. Trimming took off 4 bases at V and 3 bases at J, with 3 bases between the two ends. Germline loops: CDR1 MDHEN, CDR2 SYDVKM. The CDR3 sequence is CASSSEETQYF. In DNA, the CDR3 is TGTGCCAGCAGTTCGGAAGAGACCCAGTACTTC.

The chain has TRBV7-7 and TRBJ2-5, with 8 positions matching TRBD2. J lost 3 bases, V lost 5 bases, and 8 bases had no gene match. This CDR3 is built from 15 residues. Germline assignment: CDR1 SSHAT and CDR2 FNYEAQ (reference sequence). The CDR3 loop is CASSPGGTREETQYF. CDR3 DNA sequence: TGTGCCAGCAGCCCCGGTGGGACTAGAGAAGAGACCCAGTACTTC.

This chain joins TRBV2 and TRBJ2-3, with 15 bases aligning to TRBD2. V was pared by 7 bases and J by 6 bases, with 8 bases of the junction left unmatched. The germline gives CDR1 SNHLY, CDR2 FYNNEI. The CDR3 is 16 amino acids. The CDR3 DNA reads TGTGCCAGCACTTGGACTAGCGGGGGGGCCCTTGATACGCAGTATTTT. It yields the protein CASTWTSGGALDTQYF.

The V call is TRBV27, the J call TRBJ2-2; TRBD2 aligns across 13 bases. The V gene's germline CDR1 is MNHEY and CDR2 SMNVEV (reference sequence). Trimming cost V 4 bases and J 5 bases; bases outside gene matches: 7. The CDR3 contains 17 residues. CDR3 amino acids: CASSSELAGGPTGELFF. The CDR3 bases are TGTGCCAGCAGTTCCGAACTAGCGGGGGGGCCTACCGGGGAGCTGTTTTTT.

The CDR3 loop reads CASSEGWASTYEQYF. Here the CDR3 DNA reads TGTGCCAGCAGTGAAGGGTGGGCTTCTACCTACGAGCAGTACTTC. The V call is TRBV6-1, the J call TRBJ2-7; D gene unclear. The CDR3 sequence is 15 residues long. Per germline, CDR1 MNHNS and CDR2 SASEGT. Trimming took 1 base from V and 2 from J, leaving 12 bases between them.